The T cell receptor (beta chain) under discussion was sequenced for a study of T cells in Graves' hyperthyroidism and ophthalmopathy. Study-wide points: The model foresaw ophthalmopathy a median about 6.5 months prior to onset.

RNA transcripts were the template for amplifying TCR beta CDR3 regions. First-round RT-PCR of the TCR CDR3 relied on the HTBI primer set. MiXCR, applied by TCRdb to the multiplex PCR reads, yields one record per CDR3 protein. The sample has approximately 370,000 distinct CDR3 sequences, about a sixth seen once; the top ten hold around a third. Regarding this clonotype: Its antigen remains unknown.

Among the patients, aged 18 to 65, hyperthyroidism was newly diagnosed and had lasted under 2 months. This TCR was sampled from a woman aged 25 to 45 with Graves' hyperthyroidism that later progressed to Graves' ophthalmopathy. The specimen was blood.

The CDR3 loop reads CASGVQGDSYEQYF. The CDR3 DNA is TGTGCCAGCGGTGTACAGGGAGACTCCTACGAGCAGTACTTC. This chain joins TRBV2 and TRBJ2-7; D is possibly TRBD1 (6 bases). CDR3 length equals 14 residues. The V end lost 8 bases, the J end lost 0 bases, and 14 bases lay between the germline ends. Germline V lookup: CDR1 SNHLY, CDR2 FYNNEI.